This is a list of T cell receptor beta chains from one sample in a study of T cell responses to AZD1222 COVID-19 vaccine. The table came from immunoSEQ multiplex PCR; TCRdb's copy has only in-frame clones and leaves some out. Of 90,000 to 150,000 clones in the sample, 90% to 95% were seen once. The sequencing used peripheral blood, collected on day 0 of AZD1222 vaccination. These receptor sequences come from an adult in good health. Each CDR3 is given with its conserved first and last residue. A D gene is named only where the DNA matches it firmly. For some rows the clone size is stated as once, few or many, or as a class when expanded; others skip it.

abundance	j_gene	d_gene	v_gene	CDR3nt	CDR3aa
.	TRBJ2-4	TRBD1	TRBV6-2/TRBV6-3	TGTGCCAGCAGTTACTCCCCAGGGACAGACAAAAACATTCAGTACTTC	CASSYSPGTDKNIQYF
.	TRBJ2-3	TRBD2	TRBV6-5	TGTGCCAGCATTTTAGCGGGGGGCACAGATACGCAGTATTTT	CASILAGGTDTQYF
.	TRBJ1-1	TRBD1	TRBV4-3	TGCGCCAGCAGCCAAGATAGAGACAGGGCCCGTGGGGCTTTCTTT	CASSQDRDRARGAFF
.	TRBJ2-3	.	TRBV10-2	TGCGCCAGCAGGGATAGAGGGGCCGCAGATACGCAGTATTTT	CASRDRGAADTQYF
once	TRBJ2-5	.	TRBV10-3	TGTGCCATCAGTTGGGACTTCCAAGAGACCCAGTACTTC	CAISWDFQETQYF
.	TRBJ2-5	.	TRBV10-3	TGTGCCACAACGGGGGCTTACCAAGAGACCCAGTACTTC	CATTGAYQETQYF
.	TRBJ2-4	TRBD1	TRBV19	TGTGCCAGTAGTAACGGACAGGTTCAAGCTATTGTAGCCAAAAACATTCAGTACTTC	CASSNGQVQAIVAKNIQYF
.	TRBJ2-5	TRBD1	TRBV6-1	TGTGCCAGCAGTGAGGGGACAGCCAGGGAGACCCAGTACTTC	CASSEGTARETQYF
.	TRBJ2-7	TRBD2	TRBV27	TGTGCCAGCAGTTTGGGCGGGGGGTACGAGCAGTACTTC	CASSLGGGYEQYF
.	TRBJ1-4	.	TRBV6-1	TGTGCCAGCAGTGAAGTACAGTGGAATGAAAAACTGTTTTTT	CASSEVQWNEKLFF
.	TRBJ2-2	TRBD2	TRBV27	TGTGCCAGCAGCGCCTGGACTAGCGATCCCTCCGGGGAGCTGTTTTTT	CASSAWTSDPSGELFF
.	TRBJ1-2	TRBD1	TRBV6-5	TGTGCCAGCAGTTACTCGAAAACAGGGGGTCATGGCTACACCTTC	CASSYSKTGGHGYTF
.	TRBJ1-4	.	TRBV18	TGTGCCAGCACCAGGACAGAAACTAATGAAAAACTGTTTTTT	CASTRTETNEKLFF
.	TRBJ1-2	TRBD1	TRBV3-1/TRBV3-2	TGTGCCAGCAGCTCAGGGGGCTCGGGCTATGGCTACACCTTC	CASSSGGSGYGYTF
.	TRBJ1-6	.	TRBV4-3	TGCGCCAGCAGCCAAGATTTACGGAATTCACCCCTCCACTTT	CASSQDLRNSPLHF
.	TRBJ1-4	TRBD1	TRBV5-6	TGTGCCAGCAGCTTGGGGGCAGGGGGCTTGGAAAAACTGTTTTTT	CASSLGAGGLEKLFF
.	TRBJ2-3	.	TRBV7-3	TGTGCCAGCAGCTTGAGCGGATCCACAGATACGCAGTATTTT	CASSLSGSTDTQYF
once	TRBJ1-5	.	TRBV20-1	TGCAGTGCTAGTGGGGGTAGGAGCAATCAGCCCCAGCATTTT	CSASGGRSNQPQHF
.	TRBJ2-7	.	TRBV12-3/TRBV12-4	TGTGCCAGCAGTTTTAGGGGCCACGAGCAGTACTTC	CASSFRGHEQYF
.	TRBJ1-5	.	TRBV12-3/TRBV12-4	TGTGCCAGCAGTTTTTTACGGCAGCCCCAGCATTTT	CASSFLRQPQHF
.	TRBJ2-7	.	TRBV12-5	TGTGCTAGTGGTTTCGACTCCCACACCTACGAGCAGTACTTC	CASGFDSHTYEQYF
.	TRBJ1-2	.	TRBV5-5	TGTGCCAGCAGCTTGGAGCAGGGACCTAACTATGGCTACACCTTC	CASSLEQGPNYGYTF
few	TRBJ1-5	.	TRBV2	TGTGCCAGCAGTCTGGACAGAGAGAAAAATCAGCCCCAGCATTTT	CASSLDREKNQPQHF
.	TRBJ1-6	.	TRBV14	TGTGCCAGCAGCCAATACCACAGGGATTCACCCCTCCACTTT	CASSQYHRDSPLHF
.	TRBJ2-7	.	TRBV9	TGTGCCAGCAGCCCTCGAGGGGACTTAGGGGGATACGAGCAGTACTTC	CASSPRGDLGGYEQYF
.	TRBJ2-3	.	TRBV5-1	TGCGCCAGCAAAAGGATCGGGGGAGGCACAGATACGCAGTATTTT	CASKRIGGGTDTQYF
once	TRBJ2-3	TRBD2	TRBV10-3	TGTGCCATCAGTCCAGCGGGGGGAGCGGGGGATACGCAGTATTTT	CAISPAGGAGDTQYF
.	TRBJ2-1	.	TRBV5-4	TGTGCCGGATCGGTACAGGGGGGGAATGAGCAGTTCTTC	CAGSVQGGNEQFF
few	TRBJ1-5	.	TRBV28	TGTGCCAGCAGTTTCCTCTCAGCCCCCCAGCATTTT	CASSFLSAPQHF
.	TRBJ1-1	.	TRBV28	TGTGCCAGCAGTTGGAGGGCCTTGAACACTGAAGCTTTCTTT	CASSWRALNTEAFF
.	TRBJ1-3	.	TRBV18	TGTGCCAGCTCACCATTGGTAAGGGGATCTGGAAACACCATATATTTT	CASSPLVRGSGNTIYF
once	TRBJ2-7	TRBD1	TRBV7-6	TGTGCCAGCAGCTTAGAGGACAGGGGCCACGAGCAGTACTTC	CASSLEDRGHEQYF
.	TRBJ1-6	.	TRBV27	TGTGCCAGCAGTTTACCAGGGGCCAATTCACCCCTCCACTTT	CASSLPGANSPLHF
.	TRBJ1-1	TRBD1	TRBV24-1	TGTGCCACCAGTGATCCAGGACAGGGGGTGTTGGACACTGAAGCTTTCTTT	CATSDPGQGVLDTEAFF
.	TRBJ2-3	TRBD2	TRBV6-1	TGTGCCAGCAGTGAAGCGACTAGCGTGGGCACAGATACGCAGTATTTT	CASSEATSVGTDTQYF
.	TRBJ1-5	TRBD1	TRBV19	TGTGCCAGCCAACAGGGGAGCAATCAGCCCCAGCATTTT	CASQQGSNQPQHF
.	TRBJ1-5	TRBD1	TRBV19	TGTGCCAGTACCCTGGGCGGGGGCAGGGGGCTTGGGCAGCCCCAGCATTTT	CASTLGGGRGLGQPQHF
.	TRBJ1-2	.	TRBV12-5	TGTGCTAGTGGTTTGGGCCCCAGAGAATTAGGCTACACCTTC	CASGLGPRELGYTF
.	TRBJ2-2	TRBD1	TRBV7-2	TGTGCCAGCAGCCCCAACAGGGGCCTGGGGCTGTTTTTT	CASSPNRGLGLFF
.	TRBJ2-2	.	TRBV4-1	TGCGCCAGCAGCCAAGTAACAGGATACACCGGGGAGCTGTTTTTT	CASSQVTGYTGELFF
.	TRBJ2-3	.	TRBV19	TGTGCCAGTAGTACCCTATACACAGATACGCAGTATTTT	CASSTLYTDTQYF
.	TRBJ1-5	.	TRBV5-8	TGTGCCAGCAGCTTGGGGGGGGCCCAGCCCCAGCATTTT	CASSLGGAQPQHF
.	TRBJ2-1	.	TRBV7-7	TGTGCCAGCAGCTTAGCAATATCAACAGGCCGGAATGAGCAGTTCTTC	CASSLAISTGRNEQFF
.	TRBJ2-7	TRBD1	TRBV5-5	TGTGCCAGCAGCTCGGGACAGGCCGGCGACGAGCAGTACTTC	CASSSGQAGDEQYF
.	TRBJ2-2	TRBD1	TRBV9	TGTGCCAGCAGCGTAAGACAGGGGAACACCGGGGAGCTGTTTTTT	CASSVRQGNTGELFF
.	TRBJ1-2	.	TRBV4-2	TGTGCCAGCAGCCAAGGTCAGGCCCTGAGGAGCTATGGCTACACCTTC	CASSQGQALRSYGYTF
.	TRBJ2-7	.	TRBV7-9	TGTGCCAGCAGCTCCGGAGACAGAGGGTACTACGAGCAGTACTTC	CASSSGDRGYYEQYF
.	TRBJ1-5	.	TRBV6-2/TRBV6-3	TGTGCCAGCAGTTACGCCTTAGAGTTAAGGGGCAATCAGCCCCAGCATTTT	CASSYALELRGNQPQHF
.	TRBJ2-1	.	TRBV25-1	TGTGCCAGCAGTGAGTCACCGGGACCGGGCTACAATGAGCAGTTCTTC	CASSESPGPGYNEQFF
.	TRBJ1-2	.	TRBV7-6	TGTGCCAGCAGCTTAGGTCAGGGGACCGGCTACACCTTC	CASSLGQGTGYTF
.	TRBJ1-1	TRBD1	TRBV5-4	TGTGCCAGCAGCCCCTGGACAGGGGTTGTGAACACTGAAGCTTTCTTT	CASSPWTGVVNTEAFF
.	TRBJ2-7	TRBD1	TRBV11-1	TGTGCCAGCAGCCCCGACAGGGAATACGAGCAGTACTTC	CASSPDREYEQYF
.	TRBJ1-2	.	TRBV6-5	TGTGCCAGCAGTTTAACAGGGCCCGTTGGGGTCTGCACCTTC	CASSLTGPVGVCTF
once	TRBJ1-1	.	TRBV5-1	TGCGCCAGCAGCCCCGAGGTGGGGAACACTGAAGCTTTCTTT	CASSPEVGNTEAFF
.	TRBJ1-2	.	TRBV11-2	TGTGCCAGCAGCTTAGGTAATAACTATGGCTACACCTTC	CASSLGNNYGYTF
.	TRBJ1-5	TRBD1	TRBV4-2	TGTGCCAGCAGCCGTGGGACAGGTCAGTATCAGCCCCAGCATTTT	CASSRGTGQYQPQHF
.	TRBJ2-6	TRBD1	TRBV7-9	TGTGCCAGCAGCACGGCCCTAGGGACAGGGATCTCTGGGGCCAACGTCCTGACTTTC	CASSTALGTGISGANVLTF
.	TRBJ2-3	TRBD1	TRBV5-1	TGCGCCAGCAGTTATGGACAGGGGACAGATACGCAGTATTTT	CASSYGQGTDTQYF
once	TRBJ1-2	.	TRBV24-1	TGTGCCACCAGTTCAGGGGCCTTCGGCCATGGCTACACCTTC	CATSSGAFGHGYTF